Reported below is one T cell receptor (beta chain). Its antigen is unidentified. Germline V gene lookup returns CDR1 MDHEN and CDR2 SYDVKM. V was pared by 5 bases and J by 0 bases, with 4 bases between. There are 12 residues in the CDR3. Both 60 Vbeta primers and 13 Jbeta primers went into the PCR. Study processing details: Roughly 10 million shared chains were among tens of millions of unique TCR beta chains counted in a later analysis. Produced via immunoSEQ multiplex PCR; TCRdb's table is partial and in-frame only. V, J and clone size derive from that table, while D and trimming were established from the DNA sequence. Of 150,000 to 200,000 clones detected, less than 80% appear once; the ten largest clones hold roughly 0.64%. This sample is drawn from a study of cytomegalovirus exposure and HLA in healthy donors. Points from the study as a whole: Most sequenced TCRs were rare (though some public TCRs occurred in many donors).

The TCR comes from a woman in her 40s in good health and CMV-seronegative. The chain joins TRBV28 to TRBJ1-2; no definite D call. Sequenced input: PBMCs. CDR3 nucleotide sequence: TGTGCCAGCAGTCTGTCTAACTATGGCTACACCTTC. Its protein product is CASSLSNYGYTF.